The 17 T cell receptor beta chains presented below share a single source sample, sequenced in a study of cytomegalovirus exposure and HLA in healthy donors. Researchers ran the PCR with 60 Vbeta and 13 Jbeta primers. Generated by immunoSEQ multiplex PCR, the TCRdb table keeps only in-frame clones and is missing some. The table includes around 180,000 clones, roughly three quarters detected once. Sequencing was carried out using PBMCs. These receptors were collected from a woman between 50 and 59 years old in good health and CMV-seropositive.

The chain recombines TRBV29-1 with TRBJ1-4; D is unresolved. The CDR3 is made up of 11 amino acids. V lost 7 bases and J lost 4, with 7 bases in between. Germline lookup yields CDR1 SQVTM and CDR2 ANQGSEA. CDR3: CSGERNEKLFF. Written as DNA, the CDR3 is TGCAGCGGGGAGCGTAATGAAAAACTGTTTTTT. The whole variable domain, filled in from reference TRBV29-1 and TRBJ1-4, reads SAVISQKPSRDICQRGTSLTIQCQVDSQVTMMFWYRQQPGQSLTLIATANQGSEATYESGFVIDKFPISRPNLTFSTLTVSNMSPEDSSIYLCSGERNEKLFFGSGTQLSVL.

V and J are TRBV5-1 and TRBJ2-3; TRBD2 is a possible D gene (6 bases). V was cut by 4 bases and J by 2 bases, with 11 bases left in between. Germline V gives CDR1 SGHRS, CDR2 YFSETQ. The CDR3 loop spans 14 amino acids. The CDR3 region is CASSPGLHTDTQYF. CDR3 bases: TGCGCCAGCAGCCCGGGACTTCACACAGATACGCAGTATTTT.

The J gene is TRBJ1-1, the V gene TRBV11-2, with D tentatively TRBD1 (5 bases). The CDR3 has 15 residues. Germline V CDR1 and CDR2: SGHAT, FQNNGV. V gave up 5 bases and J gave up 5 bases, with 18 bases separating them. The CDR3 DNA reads TGTGCCAGCAGCCTTAGGAGGGGTACAAGAACTGAAGCTTTCTTT. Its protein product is CASSLRRGTRTEAFF.

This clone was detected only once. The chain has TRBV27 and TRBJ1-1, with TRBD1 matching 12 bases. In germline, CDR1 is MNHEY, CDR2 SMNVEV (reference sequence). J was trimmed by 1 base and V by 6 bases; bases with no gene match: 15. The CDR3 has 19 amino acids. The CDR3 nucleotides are TGTGCCAGCAGGAAGAGGGGACAGGGGGCAGGACTGAAGAACACTGAAGCTTTCTTT. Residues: CASRKRGQGAGLKNTEAFF.

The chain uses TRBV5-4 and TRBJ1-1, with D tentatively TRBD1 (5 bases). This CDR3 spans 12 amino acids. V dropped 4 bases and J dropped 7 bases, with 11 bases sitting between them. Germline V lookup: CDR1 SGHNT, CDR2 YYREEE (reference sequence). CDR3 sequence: CASSLRDGEAFF. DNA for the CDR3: TGTGCCAGCAGCCTGCGGGACGGTGAAGCTTTCTTT. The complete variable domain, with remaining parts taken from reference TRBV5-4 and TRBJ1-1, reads ETGVTQSPTHLIKTRGQQVTLRCSSQSGHNTVSWYQQALGQGPQFIFQYYREEENGRGNFPPRFSGLQFPNYSSELNVNALELDDSALYLCASSLRDGEAFFGQGTRLTVV.

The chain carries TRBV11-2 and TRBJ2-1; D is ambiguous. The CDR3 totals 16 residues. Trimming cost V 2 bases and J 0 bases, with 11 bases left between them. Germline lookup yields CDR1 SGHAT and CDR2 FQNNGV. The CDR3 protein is CASSLMASSSYNEQFF. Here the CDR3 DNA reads TGTGCCAGCAGCTTAATGGCTTCAAGCTCCTACAATGAGCAGTTCTTC. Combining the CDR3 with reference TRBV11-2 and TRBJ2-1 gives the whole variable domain EAGVAQSPRYKIIEKRQSVAFWCNPISGHATLYWYQQILGQGPKLLIQFQNNGVVDDSQLPKDRFSAERLKGVDSTLKIQPAKLEDSAVYLCASSLMASSSYNEQFFGPGTRLTVL.

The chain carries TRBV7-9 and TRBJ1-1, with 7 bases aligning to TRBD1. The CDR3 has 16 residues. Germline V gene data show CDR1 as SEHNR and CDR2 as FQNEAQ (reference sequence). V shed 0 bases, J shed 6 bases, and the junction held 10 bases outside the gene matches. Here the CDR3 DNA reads TGTGCCAGCAGCTTAGCTGTCCAGGGGGGTAACCCTGAAGCTTTCTTT. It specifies CASSLAVQGGNPEAFF.

CDR3 nucleotide sequence: TGTGCCAGCGGGGCGGGGGCCTATAATTCACCCCTCCACTTT. This sequence encodes CASGAGAYNSPLHF. The rearrangement links TRBV5-6 to TRBJ1-6, with D perhaps TRBD1 (5 bases). Germline V gives CDR1 SGHDT, CDR2 YYEEEE. V lost 7 bases to trimming and J lost 2 bases, with 10 bases between them. This CDR3 is 14 amino acids long.

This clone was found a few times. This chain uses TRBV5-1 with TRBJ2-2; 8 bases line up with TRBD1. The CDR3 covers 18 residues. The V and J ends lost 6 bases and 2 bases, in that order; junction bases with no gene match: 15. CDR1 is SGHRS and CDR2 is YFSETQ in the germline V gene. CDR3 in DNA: TGCGCCAGCACCCCACGAGGTGGGACAGGACGTAACACCGGGGAGCTGTTTTTT. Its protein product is CASTPRGGTGRNTGELFF.

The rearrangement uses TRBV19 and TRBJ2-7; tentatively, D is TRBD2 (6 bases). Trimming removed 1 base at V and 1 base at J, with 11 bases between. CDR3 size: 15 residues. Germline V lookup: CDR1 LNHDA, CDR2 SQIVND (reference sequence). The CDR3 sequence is CASSIVGRGSYEQYF. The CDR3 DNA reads TGTGCCAGTAGTATAGTCGGACGGGGGTCCTACGAGCAGTACTTC.

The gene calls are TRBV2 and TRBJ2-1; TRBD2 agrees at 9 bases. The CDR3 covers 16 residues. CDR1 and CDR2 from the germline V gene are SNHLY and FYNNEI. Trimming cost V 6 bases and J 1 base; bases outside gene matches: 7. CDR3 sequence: CASRHYLAGSYNEQFF. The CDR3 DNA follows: TGTGCCAGCAGGCATTATCTAGCGGGGTCCTACAATGAGCAGTTCTTC.

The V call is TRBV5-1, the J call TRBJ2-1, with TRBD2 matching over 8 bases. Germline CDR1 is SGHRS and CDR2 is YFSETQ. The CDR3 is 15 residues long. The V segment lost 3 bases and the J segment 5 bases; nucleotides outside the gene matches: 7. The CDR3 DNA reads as TGCGCCAGCAGCTCCGGGGGGGCCCCCAACAATGAGCAGTTCTTC. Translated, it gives CASSSGGAPNNEQFF.

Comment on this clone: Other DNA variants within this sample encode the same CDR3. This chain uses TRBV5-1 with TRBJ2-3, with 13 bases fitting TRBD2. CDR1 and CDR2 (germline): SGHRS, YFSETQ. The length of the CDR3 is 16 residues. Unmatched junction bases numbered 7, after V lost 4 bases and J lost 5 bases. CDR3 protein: CASSALLAGGQDTQYF. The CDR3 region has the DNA TGCGCCAGCAGCGCCCTACTAGCGGGGGGGCAAGATACGCAGTATTTT.

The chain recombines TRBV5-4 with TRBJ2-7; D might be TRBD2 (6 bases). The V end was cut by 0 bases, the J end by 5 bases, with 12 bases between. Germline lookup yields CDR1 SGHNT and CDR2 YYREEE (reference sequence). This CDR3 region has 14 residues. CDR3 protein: CASSLEPGLDEQYF. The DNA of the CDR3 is TGTGCCAGCAGCTTGGAACCGGGACTGGACGAGCAGTACTTC.

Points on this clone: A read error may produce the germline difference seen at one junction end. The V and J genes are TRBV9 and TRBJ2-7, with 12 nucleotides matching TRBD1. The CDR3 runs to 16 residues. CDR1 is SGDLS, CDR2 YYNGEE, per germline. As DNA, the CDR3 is TGTGCCAGCAGTGTAGGGACAGGGGGCTACTCCTACGAGCAGTACTTC. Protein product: CASSVGTGGYSYEQYF.

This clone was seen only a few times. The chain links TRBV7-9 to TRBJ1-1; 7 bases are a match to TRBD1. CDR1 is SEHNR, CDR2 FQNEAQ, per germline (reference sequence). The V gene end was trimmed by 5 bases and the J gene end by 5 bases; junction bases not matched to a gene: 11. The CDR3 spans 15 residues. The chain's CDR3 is CASSPKDRVGTEAFF. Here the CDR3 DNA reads TGTGCCAGCAGCCCTAAAGACAGGGTAGGGACTGAAGCTTTCTTT.

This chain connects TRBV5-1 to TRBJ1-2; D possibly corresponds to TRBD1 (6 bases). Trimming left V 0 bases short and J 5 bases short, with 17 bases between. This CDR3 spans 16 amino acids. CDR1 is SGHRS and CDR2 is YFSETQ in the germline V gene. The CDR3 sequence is CASSLGRDMVLYGYTF. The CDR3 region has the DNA TGCGCCAGCAGCTTGGGCAGGGACATGGTCCTTTATGGCTACACCTTC.